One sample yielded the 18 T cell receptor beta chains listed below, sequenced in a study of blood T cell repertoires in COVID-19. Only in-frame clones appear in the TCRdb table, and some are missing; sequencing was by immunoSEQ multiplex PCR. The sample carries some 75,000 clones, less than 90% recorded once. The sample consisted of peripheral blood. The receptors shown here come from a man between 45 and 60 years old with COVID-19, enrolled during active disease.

The CDR3: CASSRGTYEQYF. For the CDR3, the DNA is TGTGCCAGCAGCCGCGGTACCTACGAGCAGTACTTC. This chain connects TRBV6-5 to TRBJ2-7, with D hard to call. CDR1 MNHEY and CDR2 SVGAGI come from the germline V gene. The CDR3 contains 12 residues. V gave up 6 bases and J gave up 2 bases, with 8 bases separating them.

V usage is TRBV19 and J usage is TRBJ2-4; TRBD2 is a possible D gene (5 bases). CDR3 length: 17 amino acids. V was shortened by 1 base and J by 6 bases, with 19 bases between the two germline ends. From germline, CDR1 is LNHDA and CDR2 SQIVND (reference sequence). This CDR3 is CASSIVIAAGGGNIQYF. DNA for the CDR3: TGTGCCAGTAGTATAGTAATCGCTGCAGGCGGAGGAAACATTCAGTACTTC.

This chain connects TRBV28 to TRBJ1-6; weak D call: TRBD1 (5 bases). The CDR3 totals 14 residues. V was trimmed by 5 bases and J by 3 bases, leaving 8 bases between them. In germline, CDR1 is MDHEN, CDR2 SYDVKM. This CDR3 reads CASSQGNYNSPLHF. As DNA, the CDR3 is TGTGCCAGCAGTCAGGGCAACTATAATTCACCCCTCCACTTT.

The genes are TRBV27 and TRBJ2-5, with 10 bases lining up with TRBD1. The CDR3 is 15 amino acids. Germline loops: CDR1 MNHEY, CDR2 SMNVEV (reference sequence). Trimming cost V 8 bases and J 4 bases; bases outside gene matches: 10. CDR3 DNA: TGTGCCAGCGCCATCGACAGGGGGCCCGTAGAGACCCAGTACTTC. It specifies CASAIDRGPVETQYF.

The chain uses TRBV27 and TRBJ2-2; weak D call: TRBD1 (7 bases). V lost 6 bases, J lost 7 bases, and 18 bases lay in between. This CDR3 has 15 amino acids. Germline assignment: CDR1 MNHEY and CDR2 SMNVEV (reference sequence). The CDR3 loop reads CASSLRQGLGGELFF. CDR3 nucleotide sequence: TGTGCCAGCAGCTTGAGACAGGGACTGGGCGGGGAGCTGTTTTTT.

CDR3 bases: TGTGCCAGCAGTCCGGGTCTTAATCAGCCCCAGCATTTT. The encoded protein is CASSPGLNQPQHF. This chain uses TRBV12-3 or TRBV12-4 with TRBJ1-5; D not certain. Trimming took 5 bases from V and 4 from J, leaving 9 bases between them. The CDR3 length is 13 residues.

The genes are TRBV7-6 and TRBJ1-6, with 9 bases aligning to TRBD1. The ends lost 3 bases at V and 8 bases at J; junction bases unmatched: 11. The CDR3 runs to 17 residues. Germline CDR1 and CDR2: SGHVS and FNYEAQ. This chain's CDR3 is CASSFNPPGQGDSPLHF. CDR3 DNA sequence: TGTGCCAGCAGCTTCAACCCACCGGGACAGGGAGATTCACCCCTCCACTTT. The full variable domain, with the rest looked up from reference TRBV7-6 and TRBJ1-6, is GAGVSQSPRYKVTKRGQDVALRCDPISGHVSLYWYRQALGQGPEFLTYFNYEAQQDKSGLPNDRFSAERPEGSISTLTIQRTEQRDSAMYRCASSFNPPGQGDSPLHFGNGTRLTVT.

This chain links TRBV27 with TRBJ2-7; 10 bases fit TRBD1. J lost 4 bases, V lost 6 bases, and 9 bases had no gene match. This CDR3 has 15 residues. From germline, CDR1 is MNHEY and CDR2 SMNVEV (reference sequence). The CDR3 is CASRLRDRGQYEQYF. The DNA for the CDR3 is TGTGCCAGCAGGCTCCGGGACAGGGGACAATACGAGCAGTACTTC.

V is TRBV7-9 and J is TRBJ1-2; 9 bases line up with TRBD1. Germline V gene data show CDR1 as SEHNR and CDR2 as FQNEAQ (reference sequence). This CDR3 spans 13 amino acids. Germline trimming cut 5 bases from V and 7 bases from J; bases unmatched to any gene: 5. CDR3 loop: CASSHGTGTGYTF. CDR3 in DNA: TGTGCCAGCAGCCACGGGACAGGGACTGGCTACACCTTC.

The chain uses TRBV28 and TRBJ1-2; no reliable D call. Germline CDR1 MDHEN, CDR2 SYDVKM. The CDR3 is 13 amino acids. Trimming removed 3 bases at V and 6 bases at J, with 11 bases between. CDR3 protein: CASSFEASDGYTF. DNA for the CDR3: TGTGCCAGCAGTTTCGAAGCGTCGGATGGCTACACCTTC.

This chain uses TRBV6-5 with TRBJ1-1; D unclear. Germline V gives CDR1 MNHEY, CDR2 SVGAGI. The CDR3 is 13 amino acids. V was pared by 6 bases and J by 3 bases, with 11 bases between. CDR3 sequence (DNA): TGTGCCAGCAGGAGGGTTTTGGACACTGAAGCTTTCTTT. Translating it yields CASRRVLDTEAFF.

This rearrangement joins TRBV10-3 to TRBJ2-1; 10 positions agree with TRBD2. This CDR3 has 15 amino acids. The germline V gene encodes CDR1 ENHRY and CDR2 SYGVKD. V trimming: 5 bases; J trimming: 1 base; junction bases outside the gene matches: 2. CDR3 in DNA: TGTGCCATCAGTCAGACTAGCGGGTCCTACAATGAGCAGTTCTTC. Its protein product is CAISQTSGSYNEQFF.

In DNA, the CDR3 is TGTGCCAGCAGGAGGACGGGACAGGCTAATTCACCCCTCCACTTT. Translated, it gives CASRRTGQANSPLHF. V is TRBV7-9 and J is TRBJ1-6, with TRBD1 matching over 8 bases. V shed 6 bases and J 6 bases; nucleotides not matched to a gene: 7. CDR3 length: 15 residues. CDR1 and CDR2 from the germline V gene are SEHNR and FQNEAQ (reference sequence).

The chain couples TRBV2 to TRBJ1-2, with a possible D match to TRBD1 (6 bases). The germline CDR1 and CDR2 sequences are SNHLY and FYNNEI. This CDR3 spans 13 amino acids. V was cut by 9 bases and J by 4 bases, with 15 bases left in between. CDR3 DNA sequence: TGTGCCAGTAACAGAGAGGACAGCTATGGCTACACCTTC. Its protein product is CASNREDSYGYTF.

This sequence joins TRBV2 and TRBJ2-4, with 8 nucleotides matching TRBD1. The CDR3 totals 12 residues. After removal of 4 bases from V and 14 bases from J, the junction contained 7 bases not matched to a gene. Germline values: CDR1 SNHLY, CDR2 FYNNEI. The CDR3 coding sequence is TGTGCCAGCAGTGGAGGACAGGGTCCTAAGTACTTC. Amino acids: CASSGGQGPKYF.

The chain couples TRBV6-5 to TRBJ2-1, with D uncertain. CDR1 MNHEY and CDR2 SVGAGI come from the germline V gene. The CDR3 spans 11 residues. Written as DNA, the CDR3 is TGTGTTACCAGCTCCTACAATGAGCAGTTCTTC. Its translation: CVTSSYNEQFF.

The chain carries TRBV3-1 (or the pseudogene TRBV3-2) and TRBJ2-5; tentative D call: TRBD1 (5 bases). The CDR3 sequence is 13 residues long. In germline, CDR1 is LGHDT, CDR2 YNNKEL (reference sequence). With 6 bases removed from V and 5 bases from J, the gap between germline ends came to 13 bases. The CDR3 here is CASRNNQGETQYF. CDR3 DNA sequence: TGTGCCAGCAGAAACAACCAGGGTGAGACCCAGTACTTC.

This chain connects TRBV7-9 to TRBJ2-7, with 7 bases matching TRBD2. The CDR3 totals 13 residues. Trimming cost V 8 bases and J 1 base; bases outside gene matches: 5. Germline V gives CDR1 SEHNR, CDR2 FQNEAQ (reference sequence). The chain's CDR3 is CASSGTTSYEQYF. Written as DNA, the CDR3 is TGTGCCAGCTCCGGGACTACGTCCTACGAGCAGTACTTC.